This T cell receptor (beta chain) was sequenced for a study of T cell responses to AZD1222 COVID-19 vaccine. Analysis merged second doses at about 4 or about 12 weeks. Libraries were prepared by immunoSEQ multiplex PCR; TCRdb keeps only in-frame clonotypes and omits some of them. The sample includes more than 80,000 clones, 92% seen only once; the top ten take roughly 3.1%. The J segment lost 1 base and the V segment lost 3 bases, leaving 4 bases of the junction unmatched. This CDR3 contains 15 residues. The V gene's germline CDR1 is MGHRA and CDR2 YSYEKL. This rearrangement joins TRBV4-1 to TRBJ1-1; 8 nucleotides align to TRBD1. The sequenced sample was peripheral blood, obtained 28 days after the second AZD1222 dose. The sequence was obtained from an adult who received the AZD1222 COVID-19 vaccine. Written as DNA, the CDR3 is TGCGCCAGCAGCCAGAGGACAGGGAGGAACACTGAAGCTTTCTTT. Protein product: CASSQRTGRNTEAFF.